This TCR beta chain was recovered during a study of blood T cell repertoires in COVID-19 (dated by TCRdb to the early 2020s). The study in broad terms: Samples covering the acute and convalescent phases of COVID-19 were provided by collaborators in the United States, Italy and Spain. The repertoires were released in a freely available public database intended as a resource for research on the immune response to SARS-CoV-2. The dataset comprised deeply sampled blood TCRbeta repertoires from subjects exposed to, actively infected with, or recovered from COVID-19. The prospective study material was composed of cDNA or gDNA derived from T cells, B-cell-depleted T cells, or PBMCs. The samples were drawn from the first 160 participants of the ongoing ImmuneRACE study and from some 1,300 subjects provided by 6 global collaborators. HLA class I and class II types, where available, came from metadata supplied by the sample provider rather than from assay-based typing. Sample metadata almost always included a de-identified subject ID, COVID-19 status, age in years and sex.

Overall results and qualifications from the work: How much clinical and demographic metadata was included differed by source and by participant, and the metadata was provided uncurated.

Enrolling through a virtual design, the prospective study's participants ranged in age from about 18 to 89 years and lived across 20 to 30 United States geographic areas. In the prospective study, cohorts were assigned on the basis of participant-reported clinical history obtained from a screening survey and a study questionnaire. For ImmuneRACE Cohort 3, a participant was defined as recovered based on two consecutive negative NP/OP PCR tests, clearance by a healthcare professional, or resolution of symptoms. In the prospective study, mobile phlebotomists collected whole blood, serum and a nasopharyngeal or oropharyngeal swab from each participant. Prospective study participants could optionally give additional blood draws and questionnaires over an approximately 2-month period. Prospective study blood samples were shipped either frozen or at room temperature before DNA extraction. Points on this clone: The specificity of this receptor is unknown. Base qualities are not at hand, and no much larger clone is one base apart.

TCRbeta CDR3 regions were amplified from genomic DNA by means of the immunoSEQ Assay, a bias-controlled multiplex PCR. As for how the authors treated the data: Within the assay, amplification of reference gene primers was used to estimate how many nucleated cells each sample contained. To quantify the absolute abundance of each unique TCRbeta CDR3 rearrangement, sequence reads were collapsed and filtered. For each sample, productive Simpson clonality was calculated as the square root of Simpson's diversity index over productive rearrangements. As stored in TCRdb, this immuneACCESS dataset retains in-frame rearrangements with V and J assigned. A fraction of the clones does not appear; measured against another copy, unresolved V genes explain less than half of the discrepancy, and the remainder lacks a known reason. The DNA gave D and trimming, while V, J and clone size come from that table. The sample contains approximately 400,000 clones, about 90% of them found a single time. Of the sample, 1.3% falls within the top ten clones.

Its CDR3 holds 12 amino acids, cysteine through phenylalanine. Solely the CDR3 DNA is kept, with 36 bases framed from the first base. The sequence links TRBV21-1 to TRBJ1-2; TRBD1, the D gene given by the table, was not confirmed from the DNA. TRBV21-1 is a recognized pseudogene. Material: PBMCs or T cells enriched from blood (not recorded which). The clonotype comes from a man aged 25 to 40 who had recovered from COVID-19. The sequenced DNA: TGTGCCAGCCTGGACAGGGAGATCGGCTACACCTTC. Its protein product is CASLDREIGYTF.